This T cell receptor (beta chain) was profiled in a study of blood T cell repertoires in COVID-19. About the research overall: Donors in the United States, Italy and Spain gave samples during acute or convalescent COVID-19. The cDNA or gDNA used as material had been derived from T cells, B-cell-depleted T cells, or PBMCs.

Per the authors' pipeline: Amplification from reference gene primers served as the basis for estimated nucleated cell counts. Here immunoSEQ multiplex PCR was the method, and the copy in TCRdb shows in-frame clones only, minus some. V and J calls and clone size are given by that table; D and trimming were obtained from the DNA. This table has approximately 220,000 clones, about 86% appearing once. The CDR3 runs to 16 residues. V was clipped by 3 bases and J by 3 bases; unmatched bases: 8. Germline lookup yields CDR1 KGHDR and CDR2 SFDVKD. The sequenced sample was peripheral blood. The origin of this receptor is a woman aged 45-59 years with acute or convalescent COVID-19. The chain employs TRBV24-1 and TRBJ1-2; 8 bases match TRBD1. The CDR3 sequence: CATSDPDRAGHYGYTF. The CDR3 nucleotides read TGTGCCACCAGTGATCCGGACAGGGCAGGACACTATGGCTACACCTTC.